Reported below is one TCR beta chain. Its antigen is unidentified. This sample was taken from a study of T cell responses to AZD1222 COVID-19 vaccine. Broader study findings: Regions 160-218 and 743-854 dominated among vaccine-associated CD4 TCRs spanning spike.

Unmatched junction bases numbered 1, after V lost 6 bases and J lost 1 base. Germline V lookup: CDR1 MNHEY, CDR2 SVGAGI. The CDR3 sequence is 15 residues long. Profiling relied on immunoSEQ multiplex PCR, and the TCRdb table lists in-frame clones only, not all of them. This sample has about 190,000 clones; over 80% occur once, and the top ten carry less than 3%. The receptor comes from an adult in good health. Sequencing used peripheral blood, obtained on day 0 of MenACWY control vaccination. This chain joins TRBV6-5 and TRBJ2-1, with TRBD2 matching over 12 bases. The CDR3 DNA is TGTGCCAGCAGCGGGACTAGCGGGTCCTACAATGAGCAGTTCTTC. The encoded protein is CASSGTSGSYNEQFF.